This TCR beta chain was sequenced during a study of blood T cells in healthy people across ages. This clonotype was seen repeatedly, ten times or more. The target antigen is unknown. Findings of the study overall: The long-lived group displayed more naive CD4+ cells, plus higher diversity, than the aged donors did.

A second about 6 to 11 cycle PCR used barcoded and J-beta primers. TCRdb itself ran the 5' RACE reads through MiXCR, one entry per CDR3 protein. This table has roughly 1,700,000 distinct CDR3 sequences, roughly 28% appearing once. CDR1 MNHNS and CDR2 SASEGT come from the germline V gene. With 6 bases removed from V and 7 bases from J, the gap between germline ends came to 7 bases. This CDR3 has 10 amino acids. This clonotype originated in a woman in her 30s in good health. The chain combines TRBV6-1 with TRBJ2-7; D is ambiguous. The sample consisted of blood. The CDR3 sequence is CASRAIEQYF. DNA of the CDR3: TGTGCCAGCAGGGCGATTGAGCAGTACTTC.